This paragraph reports one T cell receptor beta chain. What it binds is not known. V was trimmed by 0 bases and J by 8 bases, leaving 11 bases between them. The CDR3 contains 15 residues. CDR1 is MGHRA, CDR2 YSYEKL, per germline. The PCR contained 60 Vbeta and 13 Jbeta primers. This table comes from immunoSEQ multiplex PCR, and its TCRdb copy is limited to in-frame clones, with some not included. The repertoire shows over 150,000 clones; the top ten hold less than 0.9%. This sample is part of a study of cytomegalovirus exposure and HLA in healthy donors. Study results and caveats: Associated with cytomegalovirus, according to the listing, were approximately 160 TCR beta chains. There were a few CMV-associated chains whose specificity for CMV antigens was confirmed in vitro. Likely technical artifact: a cluster of highly shared sequence variants.

The material sequenced was PBMCs. The clonotype comes from a boy between 10 and 17 years old in good health and CMV-seronegative. This chain connects TRBV4-1 to TRBJ1-6; the D gene is possibly TRBD1 (5 bases). The CDR3 coding sequence is TGCGCCAGCAGCCAAGATGGGGGGGATGATTCACCCCTCCACTTT. This gives the protein CASSQDGGDDSPLHF.